The clone carrying this T cell receptor beta chain was seen a handful of times. Its cognate antigen is unknown. This entry comes from a study of beta chain features in type 1 diabetes. Expressed TCRB transcripts were sequenced because the entire RNA isolate underwent reverse transcription. Assay used: immunoSEQ multiplex PCR; TCRdb lists only in-frame clones, some missing. The sample has around 340,000 clones, roughly 8.8% seen once. Study results and caveats: A pattern of fewer insertions and more deletions at VDJ junctions was seen in type 1 diabetes patients. A closer apparent resemblance between naive, central memory and Treg TCRB repertoires was seen in patients than in healthy donors. In all four CD4+ subsets, TCRB CDR3 length was significantly, moderately reduced in type 1 diabetes.

This CDR3 is 17 amino acids long. Germline V lookup: CDR1 SGHDT, CDR2 YYEEEE. Unmatched junction bases numbered 10, after V lost 0 bases and J lost 4 bases. V usage is TRBV5-6 and J usage is TRBJ2-1; 7 bases are a match to TRBD1. This sequence originates from a man in his thirties or forties with type 1 diabetes. Source material: central memory CD4+ T cells from blood. CDR3 loop: CASSLVGGLALYNEQFF. CDR3 DNA sequence: TGTGCCAGCAGCTTGGTAGGGGGCCTGGCCCTATACAATGAGCAGTTCTTC.